This T cell receptor beta chain derives from a study of blood T cell repertoires in COVID-19. Overall study: Specimens from acute and convalescent COVID-19 originated in the United States, Italy and Spain. T cells, B-cell-depleted T cells, or PBMCs provided the cDNA or gDNA that served as material.

In the source study's methods: Using reference gene primer amplification, nucleated cell counts were estimated. Some clones are missing from TCRdb's copy, which holds only in-frame ones; the method was immunoSEQ multiplex PCR. V, J and clone size were drawn from that table, and D and trimming were deduced from the DNA. The profile shows over 95,000 clones, approximately 84% of them singletons. Germline V CDR1 and CDR2: MNHEY, SMNVEV (reference sequence). V gave up 4 bases and J gave up 6 bases; unmatched junction bases: 5. The CDR3 contains 14 residues. The chain recombines TRBV27 with TRBJ2-2, with 7 nucleotides matching TRBD1. Input material: peripheral blood. The clonotype originates from a man aged 35-49 years with acute or convalescent COVID-19. The CDR3 region is CASSWDTGAGELFF. In DNA, the CDR3 is TGTGCCAGCAGTTGGGATACAGGGGCCGGGGAGCTGTTTTTT.